Following are 6 T cell receptor beta chains from one sample sequenced in a study of vaccination effects on CD4 cells after COVID-19. The ViraFEST assay expanded antigen-specific CD4+ T cells with viral peptide pools before sequencing. When more than 9 days of culture had elapsed, CD4+ T cells were isolated. Each participant was administered two doses of either the BNT162b2 or the mRNA-1273 vaccine. Produced via immunoSEQ multiplex PCR; TCRdb's table is partial and in-frame only. The sample includes about 66,000 clones, around three quarters of them seen just once. Their target antigens are unknown. Sequenced here: CD4+ T cells from PBMCs cultured with HCoV-OC43 spike peptides, sampled after COVID-19 vaccination. Subset indicated: HCoV-OC43 spike overlapping peptide pool stimulation. These receptors were obtained from a human donor who received a COVID-19 vaccine.

The rearrangement joins TRBV5-6 to TRBJ2-7, with D unclear. Germline values: CDR1 SGHDT, CDR2 YYEEEE. The CDR3 is made up of 12 amino acids. Trimming stripped 0 bases from V and 4 bases from J, with 5 bases between. This chain's CDR3 is CASSLGDYEQYV. CDR3 DNA sequence: TGTGCCAGCAGCTTGGGAGATTACGAGCAGTACGTC.

This rearrangement joins TRBV19 to TRBJ2-1; D is perhaps TRBD1 or TRBD2 (5 bases each). Trimming stripped 4 bases from V and 0 bases from J, with 10 bases between. The length of the CDR3 is 15 residues. The V gene's germline CDR1 is LNHDA and CDR2 SQIVND (reference sequence). CDR3: CASSNWGSSYNEQFF. The DNA of the CDR3 is TGTGCCAGTAGTAATTGGGGGAGCTCCTACAATGAGCAGTTCTTC.

In this sample, this clone turned up a few times. The chain uses TRBV7-2 and TRBJ2-3, with D uncertain. The CDR3 loop spans 13 amino acids. The V end was cut by 0 bases, the J end by 4 bases, with 5 bases between. From germline, CDR1 is SGHTA and CDR2 FQGNSA. CDR3 amino acids: CASSLAGPDTQYF. For the CDR3, the DNA is TGTGCCAGCAGCTTAGCTGGGCCAGATACGCAGTATTTT.

The genes are TRBV10-3 and TRBJ1-4; D remains unclear. V was pared by 1 base and J by 8 bases, with 11 bases between. There are 14 residues in the CDR3. The germline V gene encodes CDR1 ENHRY and CDR2 SYGVKD. The CDR3 nucleotides are TGTGCCATCAGTGAGTGGGGAGTAGGGGAAAAACTGTTTTTT. Translated: CAISEWGVGEKLFF.

This clone was detected only once. This chain uses TRBV2 with TRBJ2-7; no clear D. The CDR3 contains 12 residues. The V and J ends lost 5 bases and 5 bases respectively, with 10 bases between them. The germline gives CDR1 SNHLY, CDR2 FYNNEI. CDR3 DNA sequence: TGTGCCAGCAGTCTGGGAACCCACGAGCAGTACGTC. Translating it yields CASSLGTHEQYV.

This chain joins TRBV6-4 and TRBJ1-2, with unresolved D. Germline V CDR1 and CDR2: MRHNA, SNTAGT. The CDR3 runs 12 residues. V lost 3 bases and J lost 7, with 9 bases in between. The CDR3 reads CASSDGQSGYTF. The CDR3, as DNA: TGTGCCAGCAGTGATGGTCAAAGTGGCTACACCTTC.